A selection of T cell receptor beta chains follows, all from one sample in a study of shared clonotypes between healthy human individuals. Assay used: immunoSEQ multiplex PCR; TCRdb lists only in-frame clones, some missing. Of just over 2,000,000 clones detected, about 95% appear once; the ten largest clones hold roughly 1%. The material sequenced was naive CD8+ T cells sorted from blood. The origin of the receptors is a man younger than 35 in good health. Both conserved end residues are part of each CDR3. Fields, in order: V gene, clone size, CDR3 length, J gene, CDR3 protein. The size entry is marked missing in some rows and otherwise reads once, few, many or a size class.

TRBV28	NA	15	TRBJ1-4	CASSLYLAANEKLFF
TRBV21-1	NA	15	TRBJ2-7	CASSKERTGKMVQYF
TRBV2	NA	13	TRBJ2-1	CASKASFHNEQFF
TRBV27	NA	15	TRBJ1-2	CASSFLVQGNYGYTF
TRBV7-9	once	14	TRBJ2-3	CASSLAGGRDTQYF
TRBV5-4	NA	12	TRBJ1-2	CASQGANYGYTF
TRBV2	NA	15	TRBJ1-1	CASKGEPGMNTEAFF
TRBV19	NA	15	TRBJ2-1	CASSWRQGTYNEQFF
TRBV4-3	NA	14	TRBJ1-2	CASSPLGGEKGYTF
TRBV7-2	NA	14	TRBJ2-7	CASSSQLVSYEQYF
TRBV27	NA	17	TRBJ2-7	CASTLLSGSQRVDEQYF
TRBV28	once	15	TRBJ2-3	CASSPPGLHTDTQYF
TRBV7-9	NA	13	TRBJ2-3	CASSFNAADTQYF
TRBV9	NA	16	TRBJ2-1	CASSVVGGMTYNEQFF
TRBV9	NA	14	TRBJ1-1	CASSETGANTEAFF
TRBV5-4	once	13	TRBJ2-7	CASTPESGGSQYF
TRBV7-9	NA	15	TRBJ2-1	CASSLGQGSYNEQFF
TRBV19	once	15	TRBJ1-4	CASKKAGTGIEKLFF
TRBV4-1	NA	14	TRBJ2-7	CASSHKDRIYEQYF
TRBV10-2	NA	13	TRBJ1-5	CASRGQGSQPQHF
TRBV2	NA	14	TRBJ1-2	CASSEVPIGYGYTF
TRBV18	NA	13	TRBJ1-2	CASSPESLYGYTF
TRBV4-2	NA	15	TRBJ2-3	CASSQLAGSTDTQYF
TRBV13	NA	14	TRBJ2-3	CASSSQRRIDTQYF
TRBV4-1	NA	18	TRBJ2-7	CASSQVGTGGRGAYEQYF
TRBV11-1	NA	14	TRBJ1-1	CASSLGAKNTEAFF
TRBV6-6	once	14	TRBJ2-7	CASGYGTVGSEQYF
TRBV6-4	NA	14	TRBJ1-1	CASSEGGLNTEAFF
TRBV9	NA	12	TRBJ2-3	CASSGVVNTQYF
TRBV7-9	NA	15	TRBJ1-2	CASSTRSSGGDGYTF
TRBV27	NA	14	TRBJ2-2	CASSWTDNTGELFF
TRBV5-1	NA	15	TRBJ2-7	CASSWGQYQQYEQYF
TRBV9	once	15	TRBJ2-5	CASSAYSGGAETQYF
TRBV5-6	NA	16	TRBJ1-1	CASSLDPQGPDTEAFF
TRBV29-1	NA	14	TRBJ1-1	CSVDQGQGEWEAFF
TRBV5-5	NA	13	TRBJ2-7	CASSHGTTYEQYF
TRBV7-7	NA	18	TRBJ2-2	CASSSGTSGLTGTGELFF
TRBV6-1	NA	15	TRBJ2-1	CATRQGTGSYNEQFF
TRBV4-3	few	18	TRBJ2-7	CASSQGPTPGLGFYEQYF
TRBV19	NA	17	TRBJ1-6	CASSVTPGQGSNSPLHF